The 7 T cell receptor beta chains listed next were all sequenced from one sample in a study of CD8+CD57+ T cells in acquired aplastic anemia. Selection for sequencing was limited to patients who had shown CD8+CD57+ cell expansion by flow cytometry. It was genomic DNA that served as the template for profiling TCR beta VDJ and CDR3. TCRdb reprocessed the reads with MiXCR, giving one entry per CDR3 protein. The sample has just over 200,000 distinct CDR3 sequences; 50% to 70% are singletons. Sequenced input: sorted CD4+, CD8+, or CD8+CD57+ T cells (not recorded which) from PBMCs. The receptors come from a human donor with aplastic anemia.

The chain recombines TRBV5-1 with TRBJ2-1, with 7 bases matching TRBD1. Germline CDR1 reads SGHRS; CDR2 reads YFSETQ. The CDR3 has 15 residues. Trimming cost V 5 bases and J 2 bases; bases outside gene matches: 7. Here the CDR3 reads CASRRTGDAYNEQFF. DNA for the CDR3: TGCGCCAGCAGACGCACAGGGGACGCCTACAATGAGCAGTTCTTC.

The rearrangement joins TRBV7-8 to TRBJ1-2; D is ambiguous. Trimming stripped 1 base from V and 3 bases from J, with 12 bases between. Per germline, CDR1 SGHVS and CDR2 FQNEAQ. The CDR3 covers 15 residues. Here the CDR3 reads CASSLVSWVDYGYTF. The DNA for the CDR3 is TGTGCCAGCAGCTTAGTGTCCTGGGTGGACTATGGCTACACCTTC.

The CDR3 nucleotides read TGTGCCAGTAGATGGGGGGACACTGAAGCTTTCTTT. Amino acid sequence: CASRWGDTEAFF. This rearrangement joins TRBV19 to TRBJ1-1; maybe TRBD1 (5 bases). V shed 6 bases and J shed 3 bases, with 8 bases lying between them. In germline, CDR1 is LNHDA, CDR2 SQIVND (reference sequence). The CDR3 has 12 amino acids.

Details on this clonotype: A junction end diverges from the germline sequence, so it may reflect a read error. The chain joins TRBV15 to TRBJ2-5; no definite D call. The CDR3 loop spans 15 amino acids. Germline V lookup: CDR1 LNHNV, CDR2 YYDKDF (reference sequence). For the CDR3, the DNA is TGTGCCACCAGCAGAGATCTTGGCAGAACAGAAACCCAGCACTTC. Translating it yields CATSRDLGRTETQHF.

There are many counts of this clonotype. The rearrangement links TRBV2 to TRBJ2-7; D unresolved. The tail of the sequence fits TRBJ2-1 better, so the J call may be wrong. This CDR3 comprises 11 residues. The V gene's germline CDR1 is SNHLY and CDR2 FYNNEI. This chain's CDR3 is CASSAPIEQFF. In nucleotides, the CDR3 is TGTGCCAGCAGCGCCCCAATAGAGCAGTTCTTC.

The chain recombines TRBV12-3 or TRBV12-4 with TRBJ2-3; the match to TRBD2 covers 8 bases. The J segment lost 5 bases and the V segment lost 5 bases, leaving 6 bases of the junction unmatched. The CDR3 sequence is 14 residues long. CDR3 nucleotides: TGTGCCAGCAGTCGTGGACTAGCCGAAGATACGCAGTATTTT. This encodes CASSRGLAEDTQYF.

This rearrangement joins TRBV10-3 to TRBJ2-3; 9 positions match TRBD1. The germline V gene encodes CDR1 ENHRY and CDR2 SYGVKD. The CDR3 length is 12 residues. Trimming at V came to 7 bases and at J to 6 bases, leaving 2 bases not matched to a gene. The DNA of the CDR3 is TGTGCCATCAAGGGGACAGGGGATACGCAGTATTTT. Its protein is CAIKGTGDTQYF.